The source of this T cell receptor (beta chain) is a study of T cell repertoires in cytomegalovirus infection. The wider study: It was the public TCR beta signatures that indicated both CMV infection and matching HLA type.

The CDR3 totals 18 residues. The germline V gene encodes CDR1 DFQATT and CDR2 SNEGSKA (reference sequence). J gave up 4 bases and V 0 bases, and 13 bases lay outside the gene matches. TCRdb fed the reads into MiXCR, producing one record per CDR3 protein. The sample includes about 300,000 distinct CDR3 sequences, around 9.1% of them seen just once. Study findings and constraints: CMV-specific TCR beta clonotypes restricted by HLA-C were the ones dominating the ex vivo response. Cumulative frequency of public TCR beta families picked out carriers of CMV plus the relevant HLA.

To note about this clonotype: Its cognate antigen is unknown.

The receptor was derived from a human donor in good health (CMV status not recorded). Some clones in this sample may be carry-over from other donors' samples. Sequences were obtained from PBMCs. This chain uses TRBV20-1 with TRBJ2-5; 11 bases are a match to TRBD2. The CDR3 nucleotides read TGCAGTGCTAGAGATCTTCCGGGACTAGCGGAGACAGGAGAGACCCAGTACTTC. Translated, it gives CSARDLPGLAETGETQYF.